These T cell receptor beta chains were read from a single sample in a study of T cell responses to AZD1222 COVID-19 vaccine. Generated by immunoSEQ multiplex PCR, the TCRdb table keeps only in-frame clones and is missing some. The table shows 170,000 or so clones, with about 93% occurring only once. The sequenced sample was peripheral blood, obtained 28 days after the second dose of the MenACWY control vaccine. The source of these receptors is an adult who received the MenACWY meningococcal vaccine as a control. Both conserved end residues are part of each CDR3. Fields, in order: V gene, J gene, CDR3 protein.

TRBV6-6	TRBJ1-1	CASGARVANTEAFF
TRBV6-6	TRBJ2-3	CASRRNRDRGGSDTQYF
TRBV7-2	TRBJ1-6	CASSPQGAPLHF
TRBV7-9	TRBJ2-3	CASRTGTNYGTDTQYF
TRBV10-3	TRBJ1-5	CAISESGGGNQPQHF
TRBV29-1	TRBJ1-5	CSILTSDGNQPQHF
TRBV27	TRBJ2-1	CASSSWGVNNEQFF
TRBV6-5	TRBJ1-2	CATGQYYGYTF
TRBV7-2	TRBJ1-5	CASSLAAGQPQHF
TRBV6-5	TRBJ1-5	CASSSNQGVQPQHF
TRBV19	TRBJ2-7	CASSKAAYEQYF
TRBV16	TRBJ1-4	CASSRGSTNEKLFF
TRBV10-1	TRBJ1-2	CASSGFRYGYTF
TRBV18	TRBJ1-1	CASSPESEAFF
TRBV15	TRBJ1-2	CATSRDRQDYGYTF
TRBV6-6	TRBJ1-2	CASSKGTGPRYGYTF
TRBV28	TRBJ1-2	CASSLPQGYYGYTF
TRBV20-1	TRBJ1-2	CSASSPGQNYGYTF
TRBV2	TRBJ2-1	CASRGQYNEQFF
TRBV10-1	TRBJ1-3	CAFVDDGTGGIGNTIYF
TRBV10-3	TRBJ1-5	CAISESNGRPQHF
TRBV2	TRBJ1-1	CASGVLNAEAFF
TRBV2	TRBJ1-5	CASSARDRGSQPQHF
TRBV30	TRBJ1-4	CAWSVLATNEKLFF
TRBV6-5	TRBJ1-5	CASSSRDRGDQPQHF
TRBV5-4	TRBJ2-3	CATLLAGGDTQYF